This is a list of T cell receptor beta chains from one sample in a study of cytomegalovirus exposure and HLA in healthy donors. Profiling relied on immunoSEQ multiplex PCR, and the TCRdb table lists in-frame clones only, not all of them. The sample has about 110,000 clones, 70% to 85% seen once. The sequencing sample was made of PBMCs. The receptors derive from a man younger than 45 in good health and CMV-seropositive. The CDR3 runs from the conserved cysteine through the conserved F or W. The order of the fields is clone size, D gene, V gene, CDR3 protein. A D gene is named only where the DNA matches it firmly. Expanded clones are given a class, and other clones once, few, many or no size at all.

NA,TRBD2,TRBV27,CASSNPRGGLRDTQYF
NA,TRBD2,TRBV11-2,CASGLAAYNEQFF
NA,NA,TRBV19,CASSIGRGSNTGELFF
NA,NA,TRBV6-5,CASSYSAGMDYEQYF
NA,TRBD2,TRBV19,CASSIDLAGNYEQYF
NA,NA,TRBV6-6,CASSYLPETQYF
few,NA,TRBV5-6,CASSLGSAEAFF
once,TRBD2,TRBV11-2,CASSILAGIDTQYF
NA,NA,TRBV21-1,CASSKGRGQINNEQFF
NA,NA,TRBV7-2,CASSEAVFSYEQYF
NA,TRBD2,TRBV15,CATSRTLAGGPLGNNEQFF
NA,TRBD2,TRBV7-2,CASSVPSSGGRNEQFF
NA,NA,TRBV6-5,CASSSPNEGEFF
NA,TRBD1,TRBV19,CASSSGQGVYEQYF
NA,NA,TRBV15,CATSELGVNTEAFF
NA,NA,TRBV15,CATSRDRGGTSYEQYF
NA,TRBD2,TRBV18,CASSAGLAGTYEQYF
NA,NA,TRBV5-4,CASSLRTSPLGETQYF
NA,TRBD1,TRBV7-8,CASSHHIDAGGGSPLHF
NA,NA,TRBV7-9,CSSSLALGRETQYF
NA,TRBD2,TRBV25-1,CASSAGEGHFNEQFF
NA,NA,TRBV5-5,CASSLQGSYEQYF
few,TRBD1,TRBV4-1,CASSQTMDRDPYEQYF
few,NA,TRBV10-3,CAISESGGGQPQHF
NA,NA,TRBV9,CASSVGGALYNEQFF
few,TRBD1,TRBV5-4,CASSREPGQQETQYF
NA,NA,TRBV2,CASSEGLANNQPQHF
NA,TRBD2,TRBV2,CARTHGTSGGNQETQYF
many,NA,TRBV7-3,CASSSRRDQPQHF
NA,TRBD2,TRBV12-5,CASGLVRGLGYEQYF
NA,TRBD2,TRBV4-3,CASSQTRLAGGTDTQYF
NA,NA,TRBV2,CASSYSGKTNTEAFF
NA,TRBD1,TRBV5-1,CASSEGQGTNEKLFF
few,NA,TRBV5-3,CARSLVSGDEQYF
NA,NA,TRBV27,CASSSQGTDTQYF
NA,NA,TRBV9,CASSVGGGAWGANVLTF
NA,TRBD2,TRBV11-2,CASGASGDPQETQYF
NA,TRBD1,TRBV5-1,CASSHGQGNSPLHF
NA,NA,TRBV7-6,CASSFRHVGFYEQYF
NA,TRBD1,TRBV4-1,CASSHGDRGQPEETQYF
once,TRBD1,TRBV25-1,CASSEGQGGNSPLHF
NA,TRBD2,TRBV4-3,CASSQDPSGGARETQYF
NA,NA,TRBV19,CASSMADNTDTQYF
NA,NA,TRBV29-1,CSVENQGLNTEAFF
NA,NA,TRBV6-4,CASSEALSRRTDTQYF
NA,NA,TRBV4-3,CASSQDSARFTDTQYF
NA,TRBD2,TRBV6-5,CASSGSGGPYNEQFF
NA,NA,TRBV27,CASSESFRSENTEAFF